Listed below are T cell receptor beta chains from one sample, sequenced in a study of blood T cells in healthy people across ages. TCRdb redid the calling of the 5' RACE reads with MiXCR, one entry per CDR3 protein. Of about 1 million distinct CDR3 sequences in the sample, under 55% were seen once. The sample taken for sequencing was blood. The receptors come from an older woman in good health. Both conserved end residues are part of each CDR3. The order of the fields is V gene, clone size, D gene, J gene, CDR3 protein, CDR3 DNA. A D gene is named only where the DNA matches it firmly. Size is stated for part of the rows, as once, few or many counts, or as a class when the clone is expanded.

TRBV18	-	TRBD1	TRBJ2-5	CASSPLTGYQETQYF	TGTGCCAGCAGTCCCCTGACAGGGTACCAAGAGACCCAGTACTTC
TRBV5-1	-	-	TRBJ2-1	CASSPNPGQSSYNEQFF	TGCGCCAGCAGCCCGAACCCCGGACAGAGCTCCTACAATGAGCAGTTCTTC
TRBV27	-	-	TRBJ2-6	CASFPSWVGGANVLTF	TGTGCCAGCTTCCCCTCATGGGTCGGTGGGGCCAACGTCCTGACTTTC
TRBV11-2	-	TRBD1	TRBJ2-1	CASRASDRGTYNEQFF	TGTGCCAGCAGAGCTTCTGACAGGGGTACCTACAATGAGCAGTTCTTC
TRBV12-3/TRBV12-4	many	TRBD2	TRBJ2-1	CASSLASGSSYNEQFF	TGTGCCAGCAGTTTGGCTAGCGGGTCCTCCTACAATGAGCAGTTCTTC
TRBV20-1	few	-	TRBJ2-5	CSARDLKGGLETQYF	TGCAGTGCTAGAGATCTCAAGGGAGGATTAGAGACCCAGTACTTC
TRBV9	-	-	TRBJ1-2	CASSEEIGNGYTF	TGTGCCAGCAGTGAAGAGATCGGTAATGGCTACACCTTC
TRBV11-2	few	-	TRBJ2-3	CASSFHGGRASDTQYF	TGTGCCAGCAGCTTTCATGGGGGCAGAGCTTCAGATACGCAGTATTTT
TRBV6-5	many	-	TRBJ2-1	CASSYLNEQFF	TGTGCCAGCAGTTACCTTAATGAGCAGTTCTTC
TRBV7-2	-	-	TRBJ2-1	CASSTDSYEQFF	TGTGCCAGCAGCACGGACTCCTATGAGCAGTTCTTC
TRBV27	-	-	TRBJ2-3	CASIGQPGRAGADTQSF	TGTGCCAGCATCGGTCAGCCGGGACGAGCCGGGGCAGATACGCAGTCTTTT
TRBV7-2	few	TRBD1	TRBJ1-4	CASSPRTGAGEKLFF	TGTGCCAGCAGCCCGCGGACAGGAGCAGGGGAAAAACTGTTTTTT